This T cell receptor beta chain was found in a study of T cells in narcolepsy (dated by TCRdb to 2016 to 2018). Some background on the complete study: Patients with narcolepsy type 1 or type 2 (NT1, NT2) were enrolled in the study together with healthy control donors. The study used TCR Vbeta sequencing to track clonotypes in blood and CSF while looking for autoreactive T cells in narcolepsy patients that target self-antigens of hypocretin neurons (hypocretin, TRIB2). General findings and caveats noted by the study authors: Autoreactive clonotypes were reported to be detected serially in the blood of the same patients and of different patients, but not in the blood of healthy controls. HCRT-specific and TRIB2-specific autoreactive clonotypes were highlighted in plots that compared CD4+ T cell clonotypes in CSF versus blood from the same patient. No sequences matching autoreactive T cell clones were present in some of the blood memory CD4+ repertoires from patients and controls. Patients and controls had comparable numbers of sequenced blood memory CD4+ clonotypes, averaging about 37,000 and 33,000, respectively.

Trimming at the junction amounts to 3 bases on V and 3 bases on J, and the germline ends lie 17 bases apart. From the cysteine up to the phenylalanine, the CDR3 has a length of 16 residues. Only CDR3 DNA remains: 48 bases, in frame from the first base. For TCR Vbeta sequencing, memory CD4+ T cells were sorted ex vivo from the peripheral blood of both healthy controls and narcolepsy patients. The library was prepared using the immunoSEQ multiplex PCR assay. As stored in TCRdb, this immuneACCESS dataset retains in-frame rearrangements with V and J assigned. A fraction of the clones does not appear; measured against another copy, unresolved V genes explain less than half of the discrepancy, and the remainder lacks a known reason. The sample table contains roughly 13,000 clones; only one count was recorded for approximately 91% of them. The top ten hold around 1.6% of the sample. A word on this clone: The antigen it recognizes is unknown. No base quality information exists; no much larger clone differs at one position.

In this chain, TRBV23-1 is recombined with TRBJ1-2; there is no confident call for the D gene. TRBV23-1 is known as an ORF, though its function is uncertain. Sequenced input: CD45RA- memory CD4+ T cells from PBMCs. The sample's cell subset or site label, in plain terms: memory T cells sorted ex vivo from peripheral blood. This clonotype was sampled from a human donor with narcolepsy. The DNA sequence is TGCGCCAGCAGTCACGTGGTGCGCGCTAGTTACTATGGCTACACCTTC. Its protein is CASSHVVRASYYGYTF.